This T cell receptor (beta chain) was obtained from a study of CD8 T cells in Susac syndrome. General observations from the study: Acknowledgment was made by the study that its TCR sequencing and HLA analysis involved a relatively small number of individuals.

With regard to this clonotype: The antigen is not known.

The CDR3 is 13 amino acids. Trimming shortened V by 3 bases and J by 4 bases, and 5 bases separated the two germline ends. CDR1 is SGDLS, CDR2 YYNGEE, per germline. 0.5 to 1 ug RNA was reverse transcribed with random hexamers. The method of amplification for TCR beta CDR3 was immunoSEQ multiplex PCR, covering 54 Vbeta and 13 Jbeta. TCRdb independently ran MiXCR on the immunoSEQ multiplex PCR reads; one entry per CDR3 protein. Here the sample spans about 200,000 distinct CDR3 sequences, 85% to 95% being singletons. The chain joins TRBV9 to TRBJ1-6; the D is unclear. Input material: CD4+ T cells from PBMCs. The TCR comes from a human donor in good health. The CDR3 here is CASSGPYNSPLHF. The CDR3 DNA follows: TGTGCCAGCAGCGGACCTTATAATTCACCCCTCCACTTT.